A selection of T cell receptor beta chains follows, all from one sample in a study of blood T cell repertoires in COVID-19. The repertoire was sequenced with immunoSEQ multiplex PCR; TCRdb's copy has only in-frame clones and lacks some. Among roughly 140,000 clones listed, over 75% were seen once. The sample taken for sequencing was peripheral blood. The receptors shown here come from a woman aged 60 to 75 with active COVID-19. The CDR3 runs from the conserved cysteine through the conserved F or W. Fields, in order: clone size, J gene, D gene, V gene, CDR3 DNA, CDR3 protein. The D gene is left open where the match is weak. Size is omitted from some rows. Given values are once, few, many or a class for expanded clones.

clone size: NA
J gene: TRBJ2-4
D gene: NA
V gene: TRBV6-5
CDR3 DNA: TGTGCCAGCAGTTATAGTCGGGGTGCCAAAAACATTCAGTACTTC
CDR3 protein: CASSYSRGAKNIQYF

clone size: NA
J gene: TRBJ2-5
D gene: TRBD1
V gene: TRBV30
CDR3 DNA: TGTGCCTGGAGTGTAGTGTCAGGGGGCCAAGAGACCCAGTACTTC
CDR3 protein: CAWSVVSGGQETQYF

clone size: NA
J gene: TRBJ2-2
D gene: TRBD2
V gene: TRBV7-6
CDR3 DNA: TGTGCCAGCAGCTTCACCGAGCGGGAGGGCCGCGGGGAGCTGTTTTTT
CDR3 protein: CASSFTEREGRGELFF

clone size: NA
J gene: TRBJ2-1
D gene: NA
V gene: TRBV7-3
CDR3 DNA: TGTGCCAGCAGCTCCCGGCGGGGCAATGAGCAGTTCTTC
CDR3 protein: CASSSRRGNEQFF

clone size: NA
J gene: TRBJ2-1
D gene: TRBD2
V gene: TRBV6-2/TRBV6-3
CDR3 DNA: TGTGCCAGCAGTTTCCCACTAGCGGGGGTTTACAATGAGCAGTTCTTC
CDR3 protein: CASSFPLAGVYNEQFF

clone size: NA
J gene: TRBJ2-5
D gene: NA
V gene: TRBV4-3
CDR3 DNA: TGCGCCAGCAGCCAAGGATCGCCAGGGTACCAGACCCAGTACTTC
CDR3 protein: CASSQGSPGYQTQYF

clone size: NA
J gene: TRBJ2-1
D gene: NA
V gene: TRBV12-3/TRBV12-4
CDR3 DNA: TGTGCCAGCAGGACCATATGGGAGAATGAGCAGTTCTTC
CDR3 protein: CASRTIWENEQFF

clone size: few
J gene: TRBJ1-1
D gene: NA
V gene: TRBV4-3
CDR3 DNA: TGCGCCAGCAGCCAACACAGGGTGAACACTGAAGCTTTCTTT
CDR3 protein: CASSQHRVNTEAFF

clone size: once
J gene: TRBJ1-6
D gene: NA
V gene: TRBV5-1
CDR3 DNA: TGCGCCAGCAGCTTGGGTGGGGCAGATAATTCACCCCTCCACTTT
CDR3 protein: CASSLGGADNSPLHF

clone size: NA
J gene: TRBJ2-1
D gene: TRBD2
V gene: TRBV5-4
CDR3 DNA: TGTGCCAGCAGCTTGGCCGGGGGGAATGAGCAGTTCTTC
CDR3 protein: CASSLAGGNEQFF

clone size: NA
J gene: TRBJ2-7
D gene: NA
V gene: TRBV5-1
CDR3 DNA: TGCGCCAGCAGCCGAGGGCCCCCCTACGAGCAGTACTTC
CDR3 protein: CASSRGPPYEQYF

clone size: NA
J gene: TRBJ2-7
D gene: TRBD2
V gene: TRBV4-1
CDR3 DNA: TGCGCCAGCAGCCAAGGGTCGGGAGGGCTGTACGAGCAGTACTTC
CDR3 protein: CASSQGSGGLYEQYF

clone size: NA
J gene: TRBJ1-2
D gene: NA
V gene: TRBV19
CDR3 DNA: TGTGCCAGTAGTCCAATTGGGGAGCGGGACAATGGCTACACCTTC
CDR3 protein: CASSPIGERDNGYTF

clone size: few
J gene: TRBJ1-2
D gene: TRBD1
V gene: TRBV5-1
CDR3 DNA: TGCGCCAGCGCTAGTGCAGGGGGCTATGGCTACACCTTC
CDR3 protein: CASASAGGYGYTF

clone size: NA
J gene: TRBJ2-1
D gene: TRBD2
V gene: TRBV20-1
CDR3 DNA: TGCAGTGCTAGTAACAGCGGGAAATACAATGAGCAGTTCTTC
CDR3 protein: CSASNSGKYNEQFF

clone size: NA
J gene: TRBJ2-7
D gene: TRBD2
V gene: TRBV27
CDR3 DNA: TGTGCCAGTCGGATTGCGGGAGGCTCCTACGAGCAGTACTTC
CDR3 protein: CASRIAGGSYEQYF

clone size: NA
J gene: TRBJ1-4
D gene: TRBD1
V gene: TRBV9
CDR3 DNA: TGTGCCAGCAGCGCAGGACAGGTTAGCGAAAAACTGTTTTTT
CDR3 protein: CASSAGQVSEKLFF

clone size: NA
J gene: TRBJ2-2
D gene: NA
V gene: TRBV5-4
CDR3 DNA: TGTGCCAGCAGCTTACTAGGACGGGGGAGTGTAGGGACCGGGGAGCTGTTTTTT
CDR3 protein: CASSLLGRGSVGTGELFF

clone size: once
J gene: TRBJ2-2
D gene: TRBD2
V gene: TRBV18
CDR3 DNA: TGTGCCAGCTCACCGGGACTAGCGGGAGCCGGGGAGCTGTTTTTT
CDR3 protein: CASSPGLAGAGELFF

clone size: NA
J gene: TRBJ2-6
D gene: NA
V gene: TRBV27
CDR3 DNA: TGTGCCAGCAGTCCACAGGTCAGGGTCTCTGGGGCCAACGTCCTGACTTTC
CDR3 protein: CASSPQVRVSGANVLTF

clone size: NA
J gene: TRBJ2-1
D gene: NA
V gene: TRBV4-1
CDR3 DNA: TGCGCCAGCAGCCAAGATCCCCAGGGTCGGGTGGAGCAGTTCTTC
CDR3 protein: CASSQDPQGRVEQFF

clone size: NA
J gene: TRBJ2-2
D gene: TRBD2
V gene: TRBV7-3
CDR3 DNA: TGTGCCAGTCTCCAATCGGGGGGTATGGACACCGGGGAGCTGTTTTTT
CDR3 protein: CASLQSGGMDTGELFF

clone size: NA
J gene: TRBJ1-1
D gene: NA
V gene: TRBV11-2
CDR3 DNA: TGTGCCAGCAGGCAGGGAGGTTTTGTTGGTCGCACTGAAGCTTTCTTT
CDR3 protein: CASRQGGFVGRTEAFF

clone size: NA
J gene: TRBJ2-7
D gene: TRBD2
V gene: TRBV4-1
CDR3 DNA: TGCGCCAGCAGCCGATTGAGCGGGAGGGTCAAGGACGAGCAGTACTTC
CDR3 protein: CASSRLSGRVKDEQYF

clone size: NA
J gene: TRBJ2-7
D gene: TRBD1
V gene: TRBV10-2
CDR3 DNA: TGCGCCAGCAGGGGACAGGGTGGACCCTACGAGCAGTACTTC
CDR3 protein: CASRGQGGPYEQYF

clone size: few
J gene: TRBJ1-6
D gene: NA
V gene: TRBV6-2/TRBV6-3
CDR3 DNA: TGTGCCAGCAGTTACTCGGTTAACACCCTCCACTTT
CDR3 protein: CASSYSVNTLHF

clone size: NA
J gene: TRBJ2-1
D gene: TRBD1
V gene: TRBV28
CDR3 DNA: TGTGCCAGCAGTTCTAGACAGGGGAGACGGGGCACCTACAATGAGCAGTTCTTC
CDR3 protein: CASSSRQGRRGTYNEQFF

clone size: NA
J gene: TRBJ1-1
D gene: TRBD1
V gene: TRBV6-5
CDR3 DNA: TGTGCCAGCAGTTACCATGGGACAGGGGTGTCTGAAGCTTTCTTT
CDR3 protein: CASSYHGTGVSEAFF

clone size: NA
J gene: TRBJ2-1
D gene: TRBD2
V gene: TRBV4-3
CDR3 DNA: TGCGCCAGCAGCCAAGCGGGAGGGCCTCGGGAGCAGTTCTTC
CDR3 protein: CASSQAGGPREQFF

clone size: NA
J gene: TRBJ1-2
D gene: TRBD1
V gene: TRBV7-8
CDR3 DNA: TGTGCCAGCAGCTTCGGACAGGGAAGCTATGGCTACACCTTC
CDR3 protein: CASSFGQGSYGYTF

clone size: NA
J gene: TRBJ1-3
D gene: NA
V gene: TRBV5-1
CDR3 DNA: TGCGCCAGCAGCTACTACCCCGGGAGGGGGACTGGAAACACCATATATTTT
CDR3 protein: CASSYYPGRGTGNTIYF

clone size: NA
J gene: TRBJ1-2
D gene: NA
V gene: TRBV12-3/TRBV12-4
CDR3 DNA: TGTGCCAGCAGCAGGGACTATGGCTACACCTTC
CDR3 protein: CASSRDYGYTF

clone size: NA
J gene: TRBJ2-3
D gene: NA
V gene: TRBV2
CDR3 DNA: TGTGCCAGCGCTAGGCAAAAACAGTATTTT
CDR3 protein: CASARQKQYF

clone size: NA
J gene: TRBJ1-1
D gene: TRBD1
V gene: TRBV9
CDR3 DNA: TGTGCCAGCAGCGTAGCAGGGGGTTACGGGGAGCACACTGAAGCTTTCTTT
CDR3 protein: CASSVAGGYGEHTEAFF

clone size: few
J gene: TRBJ2-7
D gene: NA
V gene: TRBV19
CDR3 DNA: TGTGCCAGTAGTATCGGACAACGACCCTACGAGCAGTACTTC
CDR3 protein: CASSIGQRPYEQYF

clone size: once
J gene: TRBJ1-1
D gene: NA
V gene: TRBV18
CDR3 DNA: TGTGCCAGCTCGCTATCAGGTAACACTGAAGCTTTCTTT
CDR3 protein: CASSLSGNTEAFF

clone size: once
J gene: TRBJ1-1
D gene: TRBD1
V gene: TRBV6-5
CDR3 DNA: TGTGCCAGCAGTTACGGGGGGACAGGGAGGACTGAAGCTTTCTTT
CDR3 protein: CASSYGGTGRTEAFF

clone size: NA
J gene: TRBJ2-7
D gene: TRBD2
V gene: TRBV5-5
CDR3 DNA: TGTGCCAGCAGCCTGGAGCTAGCGGGAGGAGGTGAGCAGTACTTC
CDR3 protein: CASSLELAGGGEQYF

clone size: NA
J gene: TRBJ2-7
D gene: NA
V gene: TRBV27
CDR3 DNA: TGTGCCAGCAGCCCTACCTACGAGCAGTACTTC
CDR3 protein: CASSPTYEQYF

clone size: NA
J gene: TRBJ1-6
D gene: NA
V gene: TRBV4-2
CDR3 DNA: TGTGCCAGCAGCCGAGGCACGATCGAGCCGAATTCACCCCTCCACTTT
CDR3 protein: CASSRGTIEPNSPLHF

clone size: NA
J gene: TRBJ2-1
D gene: NA
V gene: TRBV27
CDR3 DNA: TGTGCCAGCAGTTTACTGTTCCAGTCGGGCAATGAGCAGTTCTTC
CDR3 protein: CASSLLFQSGNEQFF

clone size: NA
J gene: TRBJ2-3
D gene: TRBD2
V gene: TRBV11-2
CDR3 DNA: TGTGCCAGCAGCTTGCGGACCGGGAGGACCGATACGCAGTATTTT
CDR3 protein: CASSLRTGRTDTQYF

clone size: NA
J gene: TRBJ1-2
D gene: NA
V gene: TRBV19
CDR3 DNA: TGTGCCAGTAGTATATTTGCAGGGGCCTATGGCTACACCTTC
CDR3 protein: CASSIFAGAYGYTF

clone size: once
J gene: TRBJ2-2
D gene: NA
V gene: TRBV11-2
CDR3 DNA: TGTGCCAGCAGCTTAGTTTCTTCGGGTGTAGTCGGGGAGCTGTTTTTT
CDR3 protein: CASSLVSSGVVGELFF

clone size: NA
J gene: TRBJ1-2
D gene: NA
V gene: TRBV18
CDR3 DNA: TGTGCCAGCTCACCACCGGAAACAGGCCCCGGCTACACCTTC
CDR3 protein: CASSPPETGPGYTF

clone size: NA
J gene: TRBJ2-1
D gene: TRBD2
V gene: TRBV28
CDR3 DNA: TGTGCCAGCAGTCCTATCTCCGGGACTAGCTATAGAGGGCAGTTCTTC
CDR3 protein: CASSPISGTSYRGQFF

clone size: NA
J gene: TRBJ1-1
D gene: NA
V gene: TRBV7-8
CDR3 DNA: TGTGCCAGCAGCTTAAGGGGCGTGGCCTACCTCCGGGCTGAAGCTTTCTTT
CDR3 protein: CASSLRGVAYLRAEAFF

clone size: NA
J gene: TRBJ1-6
D gene: NA
V gene: TRBV6-5
CDR3 DNA: TGTGCCAGCAGTTCCATACAGGGTGTCGGTTCACCCCTCCACTTT
CDR3 protein: CASSSIQGVGSPLHF

clone size: NA
J gene: TRBJ2-5
D gene: TRBD1
V gene: TRBV28
CDR3 DNA: TGTGCCCGCCCGGGACAGGACGAAGAGACCCAGTACTTC
CDR3 protein: CARPGQDEETQYF

clone size: NA
J gene: TRBJ2-3
D gene: TRBD2
V gene: TRBV24-1
CDR3 DNA: TGTGCCACCAGTGATTTGGGCGGGAGCCCAGATACGCAGTATTTT
CDR3 protein: CATSDLGGSPDTQYF

clone size: NA
J gene: TRBJ1-6
D gene: TRBD1
V gene: TRBV7-2
CDR3 DNA: TGTGCCAGCAGCTCGACAGGGGGCAAGAATTCACCCCTCCACTTT
CDR3 protein: CASSSTGGKNSPLHF

clone size: NA
J gene: TRBJ2-4
D gene: TRBD2
V gene: TRBV7-2
CDR3 DNA: TGTGCCAGCAGCGGACGAGCGGGAGAGGGGAACATTCAGTACTTC
CDR3 protein: CASSGRAGEGNIQYF

clone size: NA
J gene: TRBJ2-1
D gene: TRBD2
V gene: TRBV28
CDR3 DNA: TGTGCCAGCAGTTTAGGTGGGAGGGTCTACAATGAGCAGTTCTTC
CDR3 protein: CASSLGGRVYNEQFF